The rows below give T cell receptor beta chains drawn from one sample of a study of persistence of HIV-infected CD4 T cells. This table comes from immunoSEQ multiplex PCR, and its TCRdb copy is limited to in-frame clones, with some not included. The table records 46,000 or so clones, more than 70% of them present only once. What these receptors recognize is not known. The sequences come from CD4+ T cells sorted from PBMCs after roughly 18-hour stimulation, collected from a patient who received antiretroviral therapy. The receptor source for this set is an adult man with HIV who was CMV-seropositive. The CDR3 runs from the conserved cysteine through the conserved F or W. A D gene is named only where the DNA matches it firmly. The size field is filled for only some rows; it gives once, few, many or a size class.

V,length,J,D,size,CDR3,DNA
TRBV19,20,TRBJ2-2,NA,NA,CASSIRNRAGPRKDTGELFF,TGTGCCAGTAGTATAAGAAATCGGGCAGGCCCCAGGAAGGACACCGGGGAGCTGTTTTTT
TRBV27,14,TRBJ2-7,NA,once,CASSLARGAYEQYF,TGTGCCAGCAGTTTGGCCAGGGGAGCCTACGAGCAGTACTTC
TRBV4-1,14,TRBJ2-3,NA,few,CASSHALGPDTQYF,TGCGCCAGCAGCCATGCTCTTGGGCCAGATACGCAGTATTTT
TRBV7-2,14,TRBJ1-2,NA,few,CASSLENGGYGYTF,TGTGCCAGCAGCTTGGAAAACGGGGGCTATGGCTACACCTTC
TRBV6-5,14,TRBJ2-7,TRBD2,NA,CASSRREGSYEQYF,TGTGCCAGCAGTCGAAGGGAGGGGTCCTACGAGCAGTACTTC
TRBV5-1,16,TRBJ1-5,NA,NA,CASSLGSLGGNQPQHF,TGCGCCAGCAGCTTGGGGTCCCTGGGTGGCAATCAGCCCCAGCATTTT
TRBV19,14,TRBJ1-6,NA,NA,CASSSPGTSLSLHF,TGTGCCAGTAGTTCTCCCGGGACCTCCCTGTCCCTCCACTTT
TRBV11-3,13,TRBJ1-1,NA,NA,CASSVSGYGEAFF,TGTGCCAGCAGCGTCTCAGGGTACGGGGAAGCTTTCTTT
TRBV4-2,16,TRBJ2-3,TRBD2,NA,CASSQEGTSGVIAQYF,TGTGCCAGCAGCCAAGAGGGGACTAGCGGGGTGATTGCGCAGTATTTT
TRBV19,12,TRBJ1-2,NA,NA,CASSIPNYGYTF,TGTGCCAGTAGTATCCCCAACTATGGCTACACCTTC
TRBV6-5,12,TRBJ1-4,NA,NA,CASRQDVGRLFF,TGTGCCAGCAGGCAGGACGTCGGGCGACTGTTTTTT
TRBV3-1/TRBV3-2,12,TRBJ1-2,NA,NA,CASSQEGQGYTF,TGTGCCAGCAGCCAAGAAGGGCAGGGCTACACCTTC
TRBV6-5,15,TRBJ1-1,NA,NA,CASSYGGGMNTEAFF,TGTGCCAGCAGTTACGGAGGGGGGATGAACACTGAAGCTTTCTTT
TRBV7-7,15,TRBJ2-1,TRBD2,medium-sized,CASSKTSVSYNEQFF,TGTGCCAGCAGCAAGACTAGCGTTTCCTACAATGAGCAGTTCTTC
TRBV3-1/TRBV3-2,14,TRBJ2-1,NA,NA,CASTSSGVSNEQFF,TGTGCCAGCACCTCAAGCGGAGTCAGTAATGAGCAGTTCTTC
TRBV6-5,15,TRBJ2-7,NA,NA,CASTDRGRLTYEQYF,TGTGCCAGCACCGATCGGGGGCGGTTGACCTACGAGCAGTACTTC
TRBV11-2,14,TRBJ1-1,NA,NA,CASSLTHTSTEAFF,TGTGCCAGCAGCCTTACACACACGTCGACTGAAGCTTTCTTT
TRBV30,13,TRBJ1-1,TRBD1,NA,CAWSATGDTEAFF,TGTGCCTGGAGTGCTACAGGGGACACTGAAGCTTTCTTT
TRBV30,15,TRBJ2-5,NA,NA,CAWSVYAGPRETQYF,TGTGCCTGGAGTGTTTACGCAGGGCCGCGGGAGACCCAGTACTTC
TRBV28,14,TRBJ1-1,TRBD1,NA,CASSLEQGGTEAFF,TGTGCCAGCAGTTTGGAACAGGGGGGAACTGAAGCTTTCTTT
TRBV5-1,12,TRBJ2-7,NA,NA,CASSQQPSEQYF,TGCGCCAGCAGTCAGCAGCCTAGCGAGCAGTACTTC
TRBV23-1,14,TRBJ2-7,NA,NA,CASSQCKGAGEQYF,TGCGCCAGCAGTCAATGTAAGGGCGCGGGCGAGCAGTACTTC
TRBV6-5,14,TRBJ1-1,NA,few,CASRVGPQNTEAFF,TGTGCCAGCAGGGTGGGTCCTCAGAACACTGAAGCTTTCTTT
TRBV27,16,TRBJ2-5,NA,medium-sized,CASSLKGRGDQETQYF,TGTGCCAGCAGTTTAAAAGGGAGGGGGGACCAAGAGACCCAGTACTTC
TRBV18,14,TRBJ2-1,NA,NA,CASSQQNTGNEQFF,TGTGCCAGCTCACAACAGAACACAGGGAATGAGCAGTTCTTC
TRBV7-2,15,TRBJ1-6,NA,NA,CASSLESSYNSPLHF,TGTGCCAGCAGCTTGGAGAGCTCCTATAATTCACCCCTCCACTTT
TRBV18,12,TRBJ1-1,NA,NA,CASSPGLVEAFF,TGTGCCAGCTCACCGGGACTAGTAGAAGCTTTCTTT
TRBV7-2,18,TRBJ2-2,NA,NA,CASEKRRGSGAKPGELFF,TGTGCCAGCGAAAAACGGCGAGGGTCCGGGGCCAAGCCCGGGGAGCTGTTTTTT
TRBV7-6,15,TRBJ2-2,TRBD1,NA,CASSFDRGYTGELFF,TGTGCCAGCAGCTTTGACAGGGGATACACCGGGGAGCTGTTTTTT
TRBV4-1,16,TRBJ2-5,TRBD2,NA,CASSQDRAGGQETQYF,TGCGCCAGCAGCCAAGATAGAGCGGGGGGACAAGAGACCCAGTACTTC
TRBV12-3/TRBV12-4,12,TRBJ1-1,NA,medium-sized,CASSLPFTEAFF,TGTGCCAGCAGTTTACCGTTTACTGAAGCTTTCTTT
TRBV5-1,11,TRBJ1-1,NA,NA,CASSSHTEAFF,TGCGCCAGCAGCTCTCACACTGAAGCTTTCTTT
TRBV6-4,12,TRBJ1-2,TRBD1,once,CASRGQGFGYTF,TGTGCCAGCAGGGGACAGGGATTCGGCTACACCTTC
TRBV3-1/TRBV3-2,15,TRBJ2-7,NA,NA,CASSQSLVQRYEQYF,TGTGCCAGCAGCCAGTCCCTCGTTCAGCGCTACGAGCAGTACTTC
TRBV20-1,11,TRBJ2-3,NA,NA,CSATSTDTQYF,TGCAGTGCAACCTCCACAGATACGCAGTATTTT
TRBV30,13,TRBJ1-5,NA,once,CAWSTGSNQPQHF,TGTGCCTGGAGCACAGGGAGCAATCAGCCCCAGCATTTT
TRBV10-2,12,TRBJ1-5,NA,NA,CASSESRLSQHF,TGCGCCAGCAGTGAGTCGCGTCTTTCCCAGCATTTT
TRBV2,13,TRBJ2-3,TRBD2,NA,CASRAGGTDTQYF,TGTGCCAGCAGAGCGGGGGGCACAGATACGCAGTATTTT
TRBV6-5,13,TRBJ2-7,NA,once,CASLTVGDYEQYF,TGTGCCAGTTTGACAGTAGGTGACTACGAGCAGTACTTC
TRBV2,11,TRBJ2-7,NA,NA,CASRYNYEQYF,TGTGCCAGCAGGTATAACTACGAGCAGTACTTC
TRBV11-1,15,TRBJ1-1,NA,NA,CATKASRGSGTEAFF,TGTGCCACCAAGGCGTCGAGGGGTTCGGGCACTGAAGCTTTCTTT
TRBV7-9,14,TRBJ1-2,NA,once,CASSLEAGAGGYTF,TGTGCCAGCAGCTTAGAAGCGGGGGCTGGTGGCTACACCTTC
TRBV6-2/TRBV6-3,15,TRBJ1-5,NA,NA,CASSSGAYSNQPQHF,TGTGCCAGCAGTTCAGGGGCTTATAGCAATCAGCCCCAGCATTTT
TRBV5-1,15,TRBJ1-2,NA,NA,CASSLGEVSAYGYTF,TGCGCCAGCAGCTTGGGGGAGGTGTCGGCCTATGGCTACACCTTC
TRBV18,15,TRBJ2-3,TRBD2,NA,CASSPLGGTGDTQYF,TGTGCCAGCTCACCACTGGGGGGGACCGGCGATACGCAGTATTTT
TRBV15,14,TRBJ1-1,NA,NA,CATSTGADSGEAFF,TGTGCCACCAGCACCGGGGCCGATTCAGGTGAAGCTTTCTTT
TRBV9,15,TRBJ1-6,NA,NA,CASSVDGSNNSPLHF,TGTGCCAGCAGCGTAGATGGCAGTAATAATTCACCCCTCCACTTT
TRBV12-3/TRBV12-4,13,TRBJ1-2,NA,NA,CASSLGGAGGYTF,TGTGCCAGCAGTTTAGGGGGAGCCGGAGGCTACACCTTC
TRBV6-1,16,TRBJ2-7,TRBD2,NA,CASSESRLALYYEQYF,TGTGCCAGCAGTGAATCCCGACTAGCATTATACTACGAGCAGTACTTC
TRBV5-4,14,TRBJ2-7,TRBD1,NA,CASSILDRGHEQYF,TGTGCCAGCAGCATACTGGACAGGGGGCACGAGCAGTACTTC
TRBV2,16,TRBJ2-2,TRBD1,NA,CASTPSGTGFTGELFF,TGTGCCAGCACCCCATCAGGGACAGGTTTCACCGGGGAGCTGTTTTTT
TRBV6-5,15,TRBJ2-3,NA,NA,CASRSQRVSTDTQYF,TGTGCCAGCAGAAGCCAGCGAGTAAGCACAGATACGCAGTATTTT
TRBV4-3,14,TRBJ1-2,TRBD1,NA,CASSRYQGDYGYTF,TGCGCCAGCAGCCGATACCAGGGGGACTATGGCTACACCTTC
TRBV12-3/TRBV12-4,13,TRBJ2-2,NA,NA,CASALSNTGELFF,TGTGCCAGTGCTCTATCGAACACCGGGGAGCTGTTTTTT
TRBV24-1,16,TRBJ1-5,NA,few,CATSGGLGRDNQPQHF,TGTGCCACCTCGGGGGGGCTAGGACGAGACAATCAGCCCCAGCATTTT